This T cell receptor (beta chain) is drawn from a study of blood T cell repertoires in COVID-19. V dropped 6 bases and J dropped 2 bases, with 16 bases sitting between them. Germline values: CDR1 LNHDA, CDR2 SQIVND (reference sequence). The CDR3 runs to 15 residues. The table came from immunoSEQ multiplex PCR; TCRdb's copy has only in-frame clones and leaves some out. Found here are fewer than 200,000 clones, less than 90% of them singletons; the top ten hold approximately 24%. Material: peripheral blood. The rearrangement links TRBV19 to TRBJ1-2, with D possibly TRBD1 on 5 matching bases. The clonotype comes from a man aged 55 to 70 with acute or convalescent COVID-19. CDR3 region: CASSTTRGPNYGYTF. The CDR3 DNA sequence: TGTGCCAGTAGCACCACAAGGGGTCCAAACTATGGCTACACCTTC.